Presented here are 12 T cell receptor beta chains from one specimen sequenced in a study of blood T cell repertoires in COVID-19. The protocol was immunoSEQ multiplex PCR, while the TCRdb copy is restricted to in-frame clones and leaves out a portion. This table holds about 210,000 clones, approximately 90% found once. Material for sequencing was peripheral blood. Receptors were obtained from a woman in her thirties or forties with acute or convalescent COVID-19.

V usage is TRBV2 and J usage is TRBJ2-1, with D possibly TRBD1 on 6 matching bases. Trimming took off 2 bases at V and 4 bases at J, with 9 bases between the two ends. Germline V gene lookup returns CDR1 SNHLY and CDR2 FYNNEI. The CDR3 length is 14 residues. The CDR3 here is CASSENGQYNEQFF. The CDR3 DNA follows: TGTGCCAGCAGTGAAAACGGACAGTACAATGAGCAGTTCTTC. The complete variable domain, with remaining parts taken from reference TRBV2 and TRBJ2-1, reads EPEVTQTPSHQVTQMGQEVILRCVPISNHLYFYWYRQILGQKVEFLVSFYNNEISEKSEIFDDQFSVERPDGSNFTLKIRSTKLEDSAMYFCASSENGQYNEQFFGPGTRLTVL.

The chain is built from TRBV5-5 and TRBJ2-1; D remains unclear. Germline V gives CDR1 SGHKS, CDR2 YYEKEE (reference sequence). The V end lost 4 bases, the J end lost 7 bases, and 9 bases lay between the germline ends. CDR3 size: 12 residues. DNA of the CDR3: TGTGCCAGCAGCCACATCAGGAATGAGCAGTTCTTC. Protein sequence: CASSHIRNEQFF.

V usage is TRBV6-5 and J usage is TRBJ1-4, with D unclear. CDR3 length: 15 amino acids. The germline V and J ends were trimmed by 8 bases and 5 bases, with 18 bases remaining between them. In germline, CDR1 is MNHEY, CDR2 SVGAGI. The chain's CDR3 is CASRDYGSRNEKLFF. CDR3 nucleotide sequence: TGTGCCAGCCGGGATTACGGCTCGAGAAATGAAAAACTGTTTTTT.

The chain uses TRBV11-2 and TRBJ2-1, with D tentatively TRBD1 (5 bases). CDR1 and CDR2 from the germline V gene are SGHAT and FQNNGV. V lost 0 bases and J lost 5, with 11 bases in between. This CDR3 is built from 15 residues. CDR3 loop: CASSLEGQGNNEQFF. DNA for the CDR3: TGTGCCAGCAGCTTAGAAGGCCAGGGAAACAATGAGCAGTTCTTC.

The rearrangement links TRBV5-1 to TRBJ1-3, with 8 nucleotides matching TRBD1. Germline CDR1 is SGHRS and CDR2 is YFSETQ. The length of the CDR3 is 16 residues. Germline trimming cut 0 bases from V and 1 base from J; bases unmatched to any gene: 3. CDR3 region: CASSLVGTGSGNTIYF. In DNA, the CDR3 is TGCGCCAGCAGCTTGGTCGGGACAGGATCTGGAAACACCATATATTTT. The variable domain in full, with the rest retrieved from reference TRBV5-1 and TRBJ1-3, is KAGVTQTPRYLIKTRGQQVTLSCSPISGHRSVSWYQQTPGQGLQFLFEYFSETQRNKGNFPGRFSGRQFSNSRSEMNVSTLELGDSALYLCASSLVGTGSGNTIYFGEGSWLTVV.

This clone turned up a few times. The chain joins TRBV4-2 to TRBJ1-5, with D unclear. Germline assignment: CDR1 LGHNA and CDR2 YNFKEQ. The V gene lost 8 bases and the J gene lost 1 base, with 12 bases spanning the gap. This CDR3 comprises 14 residues. The CDR3 DNA follows: TGTGCCAGCGAGAACCCGGGGAGCAATCAGCCCCAGCATTTT. This encodes CASENPGSNQPQHF.

The count of this clone is one. The J gene is TRBJ1-2, the V gene TRBV11-2; 7 bases match TRBD1. The CDR3 runs to 15 residues. Looked up from germline, CDR1 is SGHAT and CDR2 is FQNNGV. V was pared by 6 bases and J by 4 bases, with 11 bases of the junction left unmatched. CDR3 nucleotides: TGTGCCAGCAGTCAGAGGGGGACAGCGGGCTATGGCTACACCTTC. Its translation is CASSQRGTAGYGYTF.

The rearrangement joins TRBV11-2 to TRBJ1-2; the D gene is possibly TRBD1 (5 bases). This CDR3 spans 15 amino acids. The germline gives CDR1 SGHAT, CDR2 FQNNGV. With 1 base removed from V and 5 bases from J, the gap between germline ends came to 14 bases. CDR3 bases: TGTGCCAGCAGCTTAGCGCAGGGTGGGGTTTATGGCTACACCTTC. Its translation: CASSLAQGGVYGYTF.

The chain is built from TRBV5-5 and TRBJ1-5, with D unclear. V lost 3 bases, J lost 2 bases, and 15 bases lay in between. The CDR3 covers 16 residues. Per germline, CDR1 SGHKS and CDR2 YYEKEE (reference sequence). This CDR3 reads CASSSGSTGGNQPQHF. The CDR3 DNA follows: TGTGCCAGCAGCTCCGGCTCCACGGGAGGCAATCAGCCCCAGCATTTT.

V gene TRBV5-6 combines with J gene TRBJ2-5, with D maybe TRBD1 (6 bases). Germline values: CDR1 SGHDT, CDR2 YYEEEE. The CDR3 is 12 residues long. With 0 bases removed from V and 11 bases from J, the gap between germline ends came to 11 bases. The CDR3 DNA is TGTGCCAGCAGCTTGGGGGGGCAGCCACAGTACTTC. This gives the protein CASSLGGQPQYF.

The gene calls are TRBV5-4 and TRBJ1-2, with D perhaps TRBD1 (5 bases). The length of the CDR3 is 15 residues. Germline CDR1 SGHNT, CDR2 YYREEE (reference sequence). V was clipped by 0 bases and J by 1 base, with 10 bases between them. CDR3 sequence reads: CASSLDSGVNYGYTF. The CDR3 DNA sequence: TGTGCCAGCAGCTTGGATTCGGGGGTTAACTATGGCTACACCTTC.

CDR3 sequence: CASKPSFRPSRNEQFF. The CDR3 DNA reads TGTGCCAGCAAACCGTCTTTTAGACCCTCTAGGAATGAGCAGTTCTTC. The J gene is TRBJ2-1, the V gene TRBV7-2; the D is unclear. The germline V and J ends were trimmed by 7 bases and 7 bases, with 23 bases remaining between them. The CDR3 loop spans 16 amino acids. Germline CDR1 is SGHTA and CDR2 is FQGNSA.